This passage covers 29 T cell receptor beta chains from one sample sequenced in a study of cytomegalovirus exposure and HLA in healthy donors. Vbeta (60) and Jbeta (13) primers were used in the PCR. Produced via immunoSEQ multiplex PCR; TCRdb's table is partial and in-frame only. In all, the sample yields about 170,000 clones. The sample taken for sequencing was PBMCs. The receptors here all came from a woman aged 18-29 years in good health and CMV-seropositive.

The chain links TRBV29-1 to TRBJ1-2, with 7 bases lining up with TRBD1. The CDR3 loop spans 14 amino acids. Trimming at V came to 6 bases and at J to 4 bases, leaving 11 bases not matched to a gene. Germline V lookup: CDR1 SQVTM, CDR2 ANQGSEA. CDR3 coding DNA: TGCAGCGTAGACAGGGACAGAGACCTCTATGGCTACACCTTC. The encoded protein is CSVDRDRDLYGYTF.

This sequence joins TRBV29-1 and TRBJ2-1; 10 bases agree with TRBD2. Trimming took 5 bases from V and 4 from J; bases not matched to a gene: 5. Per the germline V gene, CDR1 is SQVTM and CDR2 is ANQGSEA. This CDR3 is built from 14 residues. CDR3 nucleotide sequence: TGCAGCGTTACCGGGACTAGCGCTTACAATGAGCAGTTCTTC. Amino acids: CSVTGTSAYNEQFF.

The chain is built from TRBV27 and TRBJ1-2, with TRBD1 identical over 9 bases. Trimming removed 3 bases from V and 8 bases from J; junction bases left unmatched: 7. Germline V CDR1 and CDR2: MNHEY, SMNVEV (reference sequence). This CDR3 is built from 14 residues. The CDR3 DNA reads TGTGCCAGCAGTTTCTGGACAGGGGAGGGGGGCTACACCTTC. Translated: CASSFWTGEGGYTF.

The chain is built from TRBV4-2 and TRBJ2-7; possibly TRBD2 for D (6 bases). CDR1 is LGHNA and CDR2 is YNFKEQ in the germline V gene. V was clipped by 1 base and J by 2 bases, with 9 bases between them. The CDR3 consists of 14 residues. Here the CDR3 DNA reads TGTGCCAGCAGCCAAGCCCAGCGGGCCTACGAGCAGTACTTC. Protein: CASSQAQRAYEQYF.

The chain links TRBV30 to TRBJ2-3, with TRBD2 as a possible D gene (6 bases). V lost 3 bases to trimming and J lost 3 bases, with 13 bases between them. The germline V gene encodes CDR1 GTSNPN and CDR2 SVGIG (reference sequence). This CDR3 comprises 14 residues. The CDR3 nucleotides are TGTGCCTGGAGGAAAAAGGGGACTACAGATACGCAGTATTTT. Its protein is CAWRKKGTTDTQYF.

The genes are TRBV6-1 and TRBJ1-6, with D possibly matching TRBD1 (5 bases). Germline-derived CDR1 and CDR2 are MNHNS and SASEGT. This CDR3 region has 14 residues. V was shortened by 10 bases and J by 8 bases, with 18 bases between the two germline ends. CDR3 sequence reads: CATWVGTLHSPLHF. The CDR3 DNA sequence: TGTGCCACCTGGGTAGGGACTCTACATTCACCCCTCCACTTT.

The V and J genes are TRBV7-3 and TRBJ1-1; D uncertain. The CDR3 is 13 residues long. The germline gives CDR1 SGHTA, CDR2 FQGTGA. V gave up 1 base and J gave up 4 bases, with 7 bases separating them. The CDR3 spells CASSLSVTTEAFF. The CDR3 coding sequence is TGTGCCAGCAGCTTAAGCGTTACCACTGAAGCTTTCTTT.

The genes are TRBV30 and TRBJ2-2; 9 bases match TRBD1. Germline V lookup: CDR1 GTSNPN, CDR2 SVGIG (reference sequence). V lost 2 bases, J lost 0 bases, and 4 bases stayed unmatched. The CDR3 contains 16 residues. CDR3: CAWSFDRGTNTGELFF. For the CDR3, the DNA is TGTGCCTGGAGTTTCGACAGGGGGACGAACACCGGGGAGCTGTTTTTT.

Written as DNA, the CDR3 is TGTGCCAGCAGCTTATCGGGTCCCATAACGCAGTATTTT. Protein product: CASSLSGPITQYF. The genes are TRBV11-2 and TRBJ2-3; D gene ambiguous. The CDR3 has 13 amino acids. The ends were cut back, 2 bases at V and 9 bases at J, with 12 bases in the middle. CDR1 SGHAT and CDR2 FQNNGV come from the germline V gene.

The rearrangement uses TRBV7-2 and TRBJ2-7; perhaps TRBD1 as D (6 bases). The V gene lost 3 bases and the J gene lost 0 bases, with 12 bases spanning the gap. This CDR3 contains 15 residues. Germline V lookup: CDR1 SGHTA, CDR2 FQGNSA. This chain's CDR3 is CASSLGAASSYEQYF. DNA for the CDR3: TGTGCCAGCAGCTTGGGGGCGGCGAGCTCCTACGAGCAGTACTTC.

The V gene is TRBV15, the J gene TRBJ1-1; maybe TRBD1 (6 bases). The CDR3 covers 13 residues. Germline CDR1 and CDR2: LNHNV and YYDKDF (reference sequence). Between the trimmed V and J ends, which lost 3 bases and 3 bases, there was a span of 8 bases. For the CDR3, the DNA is TGTGCCACCAGCAGCTACAGGGACACTGAAGCTTTCTTT. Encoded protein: CATSSYRDTEAFF.

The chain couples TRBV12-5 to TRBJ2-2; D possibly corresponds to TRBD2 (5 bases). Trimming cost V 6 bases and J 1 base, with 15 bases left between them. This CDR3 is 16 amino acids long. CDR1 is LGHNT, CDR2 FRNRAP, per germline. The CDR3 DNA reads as TGTGCTAGTGGGATAGGAGCGGTACTGAACACCGGGGAGCTGTTTTTT. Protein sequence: CASGIGAVLNTGELFF.

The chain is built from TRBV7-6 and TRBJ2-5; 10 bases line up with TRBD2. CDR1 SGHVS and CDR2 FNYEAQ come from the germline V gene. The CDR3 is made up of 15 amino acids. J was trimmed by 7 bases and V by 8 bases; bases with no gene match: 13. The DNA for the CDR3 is TGTGCCAGCTCCCCGAGCGGGAGGGCTTGGGGGACCCAGTACTTC. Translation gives CASSPSGRAWGTQYF.

The CDR3 DNA reads TGCGCCAGCAGCCAAGATCCCCACTCGACAGGCTACAGCACTGAAGCTTTCTTT. This sequence encodes CASSQDPHSTGYSTEAFF. The gene calls are TRBV4-1 and TRBJ1-1; tentatively, D is TRBD1 (6 bases). V shed 0 bases and J shed 4 bases, with 21 bases lying between them. This CDR3 is built from 18 residues. Germline CDR1 is MGHRA and CDR2 is YSYEKL.

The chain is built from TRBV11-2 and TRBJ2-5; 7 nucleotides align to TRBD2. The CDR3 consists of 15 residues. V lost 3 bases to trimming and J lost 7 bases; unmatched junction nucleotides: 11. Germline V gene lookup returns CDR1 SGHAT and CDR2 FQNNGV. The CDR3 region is CASSFSRGVPGTQYF. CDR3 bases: TGTGCCAGCAGCTTCAGCCGGGGGGTCCCGGGGACCCAGTACTTC.

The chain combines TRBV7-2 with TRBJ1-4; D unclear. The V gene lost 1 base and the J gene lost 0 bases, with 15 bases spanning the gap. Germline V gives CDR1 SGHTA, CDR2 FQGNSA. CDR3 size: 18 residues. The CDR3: CASSLEIGAIPTNEKLFF. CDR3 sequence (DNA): TGTGCCAGCAGCTTAGAAATCGGTGCGATTCCAACTAATGAAAAACTGTTTTTT.

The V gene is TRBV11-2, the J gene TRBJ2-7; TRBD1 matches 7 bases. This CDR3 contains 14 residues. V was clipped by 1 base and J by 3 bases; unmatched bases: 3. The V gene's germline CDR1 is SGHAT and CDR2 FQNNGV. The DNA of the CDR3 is TGTGCCAGCAGCTTAGCTAGGACAGGCTACGAGCAGTACTTC. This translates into CASSLARTGYEQYF.

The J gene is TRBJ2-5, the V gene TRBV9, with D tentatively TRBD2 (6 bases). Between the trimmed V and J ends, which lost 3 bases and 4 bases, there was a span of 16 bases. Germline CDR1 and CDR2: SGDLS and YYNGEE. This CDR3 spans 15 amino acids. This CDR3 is CASSGTGVWGETQYF. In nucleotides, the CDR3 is TGTGCCAGCAGCGGCACGGGGGTCTGGGGAGAGACCCAGTACTTC.

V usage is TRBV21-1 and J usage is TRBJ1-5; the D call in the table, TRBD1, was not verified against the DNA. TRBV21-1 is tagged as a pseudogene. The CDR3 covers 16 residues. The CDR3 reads CASSKDTVYSNQPQHF. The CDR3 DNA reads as TGTGCCAGCAGCAAAGACACAGTCTATAGCAATCAGCCCCAGCATTTT.

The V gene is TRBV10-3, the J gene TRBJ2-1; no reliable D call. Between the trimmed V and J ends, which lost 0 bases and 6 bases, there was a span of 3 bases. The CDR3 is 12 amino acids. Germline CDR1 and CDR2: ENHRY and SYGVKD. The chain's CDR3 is CAISESSNEQFF. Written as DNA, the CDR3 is TGTGCCATCAGTGAGTCTAGCAATGAGCAGTTCTTC.

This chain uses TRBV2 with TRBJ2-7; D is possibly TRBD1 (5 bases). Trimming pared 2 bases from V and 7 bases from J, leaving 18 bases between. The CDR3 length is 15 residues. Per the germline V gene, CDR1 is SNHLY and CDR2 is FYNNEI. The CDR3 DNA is TGTGCCAGCAGTGAAAGGGGTTCTAGGATTGGTGAGCAGTACTTC. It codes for CASSERGSRIGEQYF.

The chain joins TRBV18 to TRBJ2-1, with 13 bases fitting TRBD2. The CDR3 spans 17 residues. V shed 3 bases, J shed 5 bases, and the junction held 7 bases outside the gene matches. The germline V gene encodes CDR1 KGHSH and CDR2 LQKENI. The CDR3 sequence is CASSPPGGTSGDNEQFF. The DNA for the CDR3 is TGTGCCAGCTCACCCCCGGGGGGGACTAGCGGGGACAATGAGCAGTTCTTC.

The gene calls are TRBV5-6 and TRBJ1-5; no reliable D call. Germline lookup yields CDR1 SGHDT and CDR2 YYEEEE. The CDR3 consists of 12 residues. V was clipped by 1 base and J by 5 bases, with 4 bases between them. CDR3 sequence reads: CASSLTDQPQHF. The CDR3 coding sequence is TGTGCCAGCAGCTTGACGGATCAGCCCCAGCATTTT.

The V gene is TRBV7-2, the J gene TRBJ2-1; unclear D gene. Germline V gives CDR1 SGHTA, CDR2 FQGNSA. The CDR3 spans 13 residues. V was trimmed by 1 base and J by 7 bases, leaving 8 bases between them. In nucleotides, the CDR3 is TGTGCCAGCAGCTTAGGACGGGTAAATGAGCAGTTCTTC. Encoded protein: CASSLGRVNEQFF.

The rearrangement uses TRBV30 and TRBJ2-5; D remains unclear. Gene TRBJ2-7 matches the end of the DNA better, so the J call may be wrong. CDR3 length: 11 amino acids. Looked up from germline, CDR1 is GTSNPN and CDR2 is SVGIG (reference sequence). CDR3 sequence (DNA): TGTGCCTGGAGTGGGATAAGCGAGCAGTACTTC. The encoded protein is CAWSGISEQYF.

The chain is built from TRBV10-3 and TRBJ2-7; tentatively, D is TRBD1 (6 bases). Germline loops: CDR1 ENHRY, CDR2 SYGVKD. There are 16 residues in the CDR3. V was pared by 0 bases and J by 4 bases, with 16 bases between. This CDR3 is CAISESLGQKPYEQYF. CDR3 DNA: TGTGCCATCAGTGAGTCTTTAGGACAGAAACCTTACGAGCAGTACTTC.

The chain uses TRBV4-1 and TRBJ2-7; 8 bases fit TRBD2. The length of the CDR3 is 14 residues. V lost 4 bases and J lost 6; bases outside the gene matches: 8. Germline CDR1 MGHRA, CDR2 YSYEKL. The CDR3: CASSLLGGVGEQYF. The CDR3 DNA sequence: TGCGCCAGCAGCCTCCTCGGGGGGGTGGGCGAGCAGTACTTC.

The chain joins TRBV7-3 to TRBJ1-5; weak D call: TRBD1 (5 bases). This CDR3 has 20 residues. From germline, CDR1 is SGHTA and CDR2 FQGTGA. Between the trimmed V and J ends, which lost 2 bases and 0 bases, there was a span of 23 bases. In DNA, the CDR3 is TGTGCCAGCAGCTTAGGGACTCGCAGGGCGGAGGTGAATAGCAATCAGCCCCAGCATTTT. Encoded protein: CASSLGTRRAEVNSNQPQHF.

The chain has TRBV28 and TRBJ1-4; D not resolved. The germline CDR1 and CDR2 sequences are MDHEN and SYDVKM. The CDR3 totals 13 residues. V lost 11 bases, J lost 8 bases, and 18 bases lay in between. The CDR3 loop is CAAYYREGEKLFF. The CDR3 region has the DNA TGTGCCGCCTACTACCGGGAGGGCGAAAAACTGTTTTTT.